This section outlines one T cell receptor beta chain sequence together with its context. This sample stems from a study of tumor-infiltrating lymphocytes in primary liver carcinoma. Study context: Per sample, productive TCRbeta reads numbered roughly 3.5 to 7.13 million, similar across tissue types.

Starting material for RNA and DNA co-extraction consisted of about 17-32 mg of unsorted bulk tissue. Patients had chronic HBV infection and were treatment-naive. Tumor samples uniformly had over 75% viable tumor cells. Using a constant-region primer together with ProtoScript II reverse transcriptase, TCR beta cDNA was made from about 500 ng of total RNA. Construction of TCR beta libraries relied on three successive nested multiplex PCR rounds employing slightly modified ARM-PCR. TCRdb analysed the multiplex PCR reads with MiXCR anew, one entry per CDR3 protein. The data contain around 81,000 distinct CDR3 sequences, 71% of them singletons. The material sequenced was liver tumor tissue from sampling region 4. As to subset: tumor region T4, right-lateral pole. The origin of this receptor is a woman aged 60-75 years with primary liver carcinoma and hepatitis B virus infection.

In DNA form, the CDR3 reads TGTGCCAGCAACCAGGGCCTCGTGGACACAGGGGAGACCCAGTACTTC. Translated: CASNQGLVDTGETQYF. J is TRBJ2-5 and V is TRBV4-2, with a weak D call TRBD1 (6 bases). There are 16 residues in the CDR3. With 7 bases removed from V and 5 bases from J, the gap between germline ends came to 23 bases. The germline CDR1 and CDR2 sequences are LGHNA and YNFKEQ.